The next 31 T cell receptor beta chains were all read from a single sample in a study of shared clonotypes between healthy human individuals. The protocol was immunoSEQ multiplex PCR, while the TCRdb copy is restricted to in-frame clones and leaves out a portion. The sample yields millions of clones, 85% to 95% seen once. The specimen sequenced was naive CD4+ T cells sorted from blood. As to subset: CD45RA+ positively selected. Receptors were obtained from a young man in good health.

This clone was seen once. The V gene is TRBV4-1, the J gene TRBJ1-5; D call uncertain. CDR3 length equals 16 residues. The V gene's germline CDR1 is MGHRA and CDR2 YSYEKL. V lost 0 bases and J 7 bases, leaving 16 bases between the germline ends. CDR3 coding DNA: TGCGCCAGCAGCCAAGAAGCGGTTAATTCTTGGCAGCCCCAGCATTTT. Its protein product is CASSQEAVNSWQPQHF.

The chain employs TRBV18 and TRBJ2-1; D possibly corresponds to TRBD2 (6 bases). The ends were cut back, 3 bases at V and 2 bases at J, with 17 bases in the middle. The CDR3 runs 17 residues. Germline lookup yields CDR1 KGHSH and CDR2 LQKENI. The CDR3 loop reads CASSPLDSGTTYNEQFF. Written as DNA, the CDR3 is TGTGCCAGCTCACCCCTTGATAGCGGTACCACCTACAATGAGCAGTTCTTC.

This chain joins TRBV5-1 and TRBJ2-7; D remains ambiguous. From germline, CDR1 is SGHRS and CDR2 YFSETQ. The length of the CDR3 is 13 residues. Trimming took off 4 bases at V and 4 bases at J, with 12 bases between the two ends. Here the CDR3 DNA reads TGCGCCAGCAGCCGGGCTGGGAATTACGAGCAGTACTTC. Amino acid sequence: CASSRAGNYEQYF. The variable domain in full, completed from reference TRBV5-1 and TRBJ2-7, reads KAGVTQTPRYLIKTRGQQVTLSCSPISGHRSVSWYQQTPGQGLQFLFEYFSETQRNKGNFPGRFSGRQFSNSRSEMNVSTLELGDSALYLCASSRAGNYEQYFGPGTRLTVT.

The chain couples TRBV18 to TRBJ2-3, with D possibly being TRBD2 (6 bases). V shed 0 bases and J shed 12 bases, with 10 bases lying between them. This CDR3 has 12 amino acids. Germline CDR1 KGHSH, CDR2 LQKENI. DNA of the CDR3: TGTGCCAGCTCACCACCTAGCGGTTTTCAGTATTTT. Translating gives CASSPPSGFQYF.

This clone was observed at least ten times. This chain links TRBV25-1 with TRBJ1-1, with 7 nucleotides matching TRBD1. The junction had 6 bases not matched to a gene; V was cut back by 4 bases and J by 1 base. Germline V lookup: CDR1 MGHDK, CDR2 SYGVNS. The CDR3 spans 15 residues. The CDR3 reads CASSVTGLGNTEAFF. CDR3 DNA: TGTGCCAGCAGTGTGACAGGGCTGGGGAACACTGAAGCTTTCTTT.

Of note for this clone: This sample also contains other DNA sequences that code for the same CDR3. The rearrangement uses TRBV18 and TRBJ2-7, with a possible D match to TRBD1 (6 bases). The CDR3 runs to 12 residues. Trimming pared 5 bases from V and 4 bases from J, leaving 9 bases between. CDR1 is KGHSH and CDR2 is LQKENI in the germline V gene. CDR3 loop: CASSSQGYEQYF. In DNA, the CDR3 is TGTGCCAGCTCATCTCAGGGGTACGAGCAGTACTTC.

This chain uses TRBV7-2 with TRBJ1-2; 7 bases match TRBD1. V dropped 1 base and J dropped 2; count of bases not matched to a gene: 4. The CDR3 has 15 residues. Germline V CDR1 and CDR2: SGHTA, FQGNSA. The CDR3 DNA reads as TGTGCCAGCAGCTTAGACAGGGGCAGCAACTATGGCTACACCTTC. The encoded protein is CASSLDRGSNYGYTF.

J is TRBJ2-3 and V is TRBV28, with 13 nucleotides matching TRBD2. Per the germline V gene, CDR1 is MDHEN and CDR2 is SYDVKM. The CDR3 is 19 amino acids. The trim removed 2 bases at V and 2 bases at J, leaving 10 bases unmatched. In DNA, the CDR3 is TGTGCCAGCAGTTTAGTTATGACTAGCGGGGGGTATTTCACAGATACGCAGTATTTT. It encodes CASSLVMTSGGYFTDTQYF. Full variable domain (outside the CDR3, taken from reference TRBV28 and TRBJ2-3): DVKVTQSSRYLVKRTGEKVFLECVQDMDHENMFWYRQDPGLGLRLIYFSYDVKMKEKGDIPEGYSVSREKKERFSLILESASTNQTSMYLCASSLVMTSGGYFTDTQYFGPGTRLTVL.

V gene TRBV25-1 combines with J gene TRBJ2-7; 7 positions match TRBD2. The CDR3 is made up of 14 amino acids. Germline values: CDR1 MGHDK, CDR2 SYGVNS. J gave up 3 bases and V 4 bases, and 6 bases lay outside the gene matches. The CDR3 is CASSAGTKVYEQYF. For the CDR3, the DNA is TGTGCCAGCAGTGCCGGGACTAAAGTCTACGAGCAGTACTTC.

CDR3 amino acids: CAWSVPYRDNRYTQYF. In nucleotides, the CDR3 is TGTGCCTGGAGTGTACCGTATAGGGATAACAGATATACGCAGTATTTT. J is TRBJ2-3 and V is TRBV30; the D is unclear. Germline CDR1 GTSNPN, CDR2 SVGIG (reference sequence). This CDR3 is 16 amino acids long. The ends were cut back, 0 bases at V and 7 bases at J, with 20 bases in the middle.

Only a few counts were recorded for this clone. This chain joins TRBV19 and TRBJ1-6; D possibly corresponds to TRBD1 (6 bases). V lost 5 bases, J lost 4 bases, and 12 bases lay in between. CDR1 and CDR2 (germline): LNHDA, SQIVND (reference sequence). CDR3 length: 15 residues. CDR3 bases: TGTGCCAGTAGTGGCGTACAGGGTTATAATTCACCCCTCCACTTT. This translates into CASSGVQGYNSPLHF.

The J gene is TRBJ1-4, the V gene TRBV11-2; no clear D. The CDR3 has 15 amino acids. The germline CDR1 and CDR2 sequences are SGHAT and FQNNGV. The ends were cut back, 5 bases at V and 0 bases at J, with 10 bases in the middle. The CDR3 region is CASSERPATNEKLFF. The CDR3 DNA follows: TGTGCCAGCAGCGAACGACCTGCAACTAATGAAAAACTGTTTTTT.

The V and J genes are TRBV27 and TRBJ1-5; D remains ambiguous. The V and J ends lost 3 bases and 4 bases respectively, with 16 bases between them. The germline CDR1 and CDR2 sequences are MNHEY and SMNVEV (reference sequence). This CDR3 comprises 16 residues. This CDR3 reads CASSFRRGVENQPQHF. The CDR3 bases are TGTGCCAGCAGTTTTAGGCGGGGAGTGGAAAATCAGCCCCAGCATTTT.

With regard to this clone: The sample holds other DNA sequences that translate to the same CDR3. This chain links TRBV18 with TRBJ2-7; maybe TRBD1 (5 bases). The CDR3 consists of 13 residues. The germline V gene has CDR1 KGHSH and CDR2 LQKENI. Deletions cut 2 bases from V and 4 bases from J, with 9 bases between. CDR3 in DNA: TGTGCCAGCTCACCAGGGGCAGGGTACGAGCAGTACTTC. It encodes CASSPGAGYEQYF.

The CDR3 region has the DNA TGCGCCAGCAGCTTGGCTGTTGTCTCTGGGCCCGGCTACACCTTC. Translating it yields CASSLAVVSGPGYTF. J is TRBJ1-2 and V is TRBV5-1, with D unclear. The CDR3 has 15 amino acids. V lost 0 bases to trimming and J lost 8 bases, with 17 bases between them. Per the germline V gene, CDR1 is SGHRS and CDR2 is YFSETQ. The complete variable domain, with remaining parts taken from reference TRBV5-1 and TRBJ1-2, reads KAGVTQTPRYLIKTRGQQVTLSCSPISGHRSVSWYQQTPGQGLQFLFEYFSETQRNKGNFPGRFSGRQFSNSRSEMNVSTLELGDSALYLCASSLAVVSGPGYTFGSGTRLTVV.

The rearrangement uses TRBV27 and TRBJ2-3; 10 bases are a match to TRBD1. The CDR3 has 14 residues. Trimming cost V 10 bases and J 7 bases; bases outside gene matches: 11. Germline CDR1 MNHEY, CDR2 SMNVEV (reference sequence). In DNA form, the CDR3 reads TGTGCCACCCTCGCCTACGACAGGGGGCATACGCAGTATTTT. This codes for CATLAYDRGHTQYF.

As to this clone: One junction end disagrees with the germline gene, perhaps due to a read error. This chain joins TRBV25-1 and TRBJ2-6; either TRBD1 or TRBD2 may fit D (6 bases each). Germline V lookup: CDR1 MGHDK, CDR2 SYGVNS. The CDR3 runs to 13 residues. This chain's CDR3 is CASSEPGANILTF. Written as DNA, the CDR3 is TGTGCCAGCAGTGAACCGGGGGCCAACATCCTGACTTTC.

CDR3 in amino acids: CAWSVAREQFF. The CDR3 DNA follows: TGTGCCTGGAGTGTAGCGCGTGAGCAGTTCTTC. The V call is TRBV30, the J call TRBJ2-1; D gene ambiguous. V lost 0 bases, J lost 9 bases, and 6 bases lay in between. The germline CDR1 and CDR2 sequences are GTSNPN and SVGIG (reference sequence). The CDR3 extends over 11 amino acids.

This chain uses TRBV7-2 with TRBJ2-3; no reliable D call. The CDR3 covers 14 residues. Germline CDR1 and CDR2: SGHTA and FQGNSA. Trimming removed 5 bases at V and 6 bases at J, with 15 bases between. The CDR3 nucleotides are TGTGCCAGCAGCCCTCGACTCCCCCCCGATACGCAGTATTTT. Translation gives CASSPRLPPDTQYF.

This rearrangement joins TRBV5-1 to TRBJ2-7; no clear D. The CDR3 is 15 residues long. Trimming took off 0 bases at V and 0 bases at J, with 10 bases between the two ends. Germline CDR1 and CDR2: SGHRS and YFSETQ. The CDR3 region is CASSLEGNSSYEQYF. Here the CDR3 DNA reads TGCGCCAGCAGCTTGGAGGGAAATAGCTCCTACGAGCAGTACTTC.

The rearrangement links TRBV6-6 to TRBJ2-2; the D is unclear. Germline V gene data show CDR1 as MNHNY and CDR2 as SVGAGI (reference sequence). There are 14 residues in the CDR3. V was shortened by 5 bases and J by 1 base, with 8 bases between the two germline ends. The CDR3 DNA follows: TGTGCCAGCAGTCCCCGACAGAACACCGGGGAGCTGTTTTTT. Translated: CASSPRQNTGELFF.

Notes on this clone: A far larger clone differs by one base, so this is likely a read error. Different DNA sequences within this sample yield the same CDR3. The chain has TRBV5-1 and TRBJ2-7; TRBD1 matches at 7 bases. The CDR3 runs to 14 residues. V shed 0 bases, J shed 0 bases, and the junction held 0 bases outside the gene matches. CDR1 and CDR2 (germline): SGHRS, YFSETQ. The DNA of the CDR3 is TGCGCCAGCAGCTTGGCAGGGGGCTCCTACGAGCAGTACTTC. The encoded protein is CASSLAGGSYEQYF. Full variable domain (rest looked up from reference TRBV5-1 and TRBJ2-7): KAGVTQTPRYLIKTRGQQVTLSCSPISGHRSVSWYQQTPGQGLQFLFEYFSETQRNKGNFPGRFSGRQFSNSRSEMNVSTLELGDSALYLCASSLAGGSYEQYFGPGTRLTVT.

J is TRBJ1-4 and V is TRBV5-1; D may be TRBD1 (5 bases). This CDR3 comprises 14 residues. V was pared by 4 bases and J by 7 bases, with 14 bases between. Germline CDR1 SGHRS, CDR2 YFSETQ. CDR3 DNA: TGCGCCAGCAGCCCCTCGGGGCGGGTTGAAAAACTGTTTTTT. As protein: CASSPSGRVEKLFF.

V and J are TRBV5-1 and TRBJ2-5; D gene ambiguous. There are 14 residues in the CDR3. Germline CDR1 SGHRS, CDR2 YFSETQ. V was clipped by 6 bases and J by 1 base, with 13 bases between them. The CDR3 nucleotides read TGCGCCAGCAAAAGGGTAGGCAGCCAAGAGACCCAGTACTTC. Its protein product is CASKRVGSQETQYF.

The CDR3 DNA reads TGCGCCAGCAGCTTGGCTTTGGGGTCACAAGAGACCCAGTACTTC. Amino acids: CASSLALGSQETQYF. The chain carries TRBV5-1 and TRBJ2-5; D ambiguous. Per germline, CDR1 SGHRS and CDR2 YFSETQ. The CDR3 has 15 amino acids. Trimming removed 0 bases from V and 2 bases from J, with 11 bases in between.

The rearrangement links TRBV18 to TRBJ2-6; tentatively, D is TRBD2 (5 bases). V was trimmed by 3 bases and J by 9 bases, leaving 9 bases between them. This CDR3 is 13 amino acids long. CDR1 and CDR2 (germline): KGHSH, LQKENI. The CDR3 coding sequence is TGTGCCAGCTCACCGAGGGCGGACAACGTCCTGACTTTC. As protein: CASSPRADNVLTF. Full variable domain (missing parts from reference TRBV18 and TRBJ2-6): NAGVMQNPRHLVRRRGQEARLRCSPMKGHSHVYWYRQLPEEGLKFMVYLQKENIIDESGMPKERFSAEFPKEGPSILRIQQVVRGDSAAYFCASSPRADNVLTFGAGSRLTVL.

V usage is TRBV28 and J usage is TRBJ1-1; the D is unclear. This CDR3 contains 10 residues. V was cut by 8 bases and J by 1 base, with 2 bases left in between. Germline lookup yields CDR1 MDHEN and CDR2 SYDVKM. CDR3 nucleotide sequence: TGTGCCAGCGGGAACACTGAAGCTTTCTTT. The encoded protein is CASGNTEAFF.

The chain combines TRBV6-6 with TRBJ1-5; a weak D match, TRBD1 (5 bases). CDR1 is MNHNY, CDR2 SVGAGI, per germline (reference sequence). This CDR3 contains 14 residues. V lost 4 bases to trimming and J lost 7 bases, with 14 bases between them. The CDR3 DNA sequence: TGTGCCAGCAGTTTCGCAGGGTCGGGGCAGCCCCAGCATTTT. Its translation: CASSFAGSGQPQHF.

This chain connects TRBV6-1 to TRBJ2-7; 7 bases align to TRBD2. The CDR3 loop spans 15 amino acids. Losses at the gene ends were 8 bases for V and 2 bases for J; bases not matched to a gene: 12. In germline, CDR1 is MNHNS, CDR2 SASEGT. The CDR3 protein is CASSDTGGIAYEQYF. CDR3 nucleotides: TGTGCCAGCTCCGATACCGGGGGGATCGCCTACGAGCAGTACTTC.

The V and J genes are TRBV5-1 and TRBJ2-7; D might be TRBD2 (5 bases). Trimming removed 0 bases at V and 5 bases at J, with 12 bases between. The germline gives CDR1 SGHRS, CDR2 YFSETQ. The CDR3 is 14 residues long. The CDR3: CASSLGGIAHEQYF. CDR3 bases: TGCGCCAGCAGCTTGGGAGGGATCGCCCACGAGCAGTACTTC.

J is TRBJ2-3 and V is TRBV5-5; D remains ambiguous. The germline V gene has CDR1 SGHKS and CDR2 YYEKEE (reference sequence). V was clipped by 4 bases and J by 0 bases, with 9 bases between them. This CDR3 has 14 amino acids. As DNA, the CDR3 is TGTGCCAGCAGCCTGACACAGAGCACAGATACGCAGTATTTT. Its translation: CASSLTQSTDTQYF.